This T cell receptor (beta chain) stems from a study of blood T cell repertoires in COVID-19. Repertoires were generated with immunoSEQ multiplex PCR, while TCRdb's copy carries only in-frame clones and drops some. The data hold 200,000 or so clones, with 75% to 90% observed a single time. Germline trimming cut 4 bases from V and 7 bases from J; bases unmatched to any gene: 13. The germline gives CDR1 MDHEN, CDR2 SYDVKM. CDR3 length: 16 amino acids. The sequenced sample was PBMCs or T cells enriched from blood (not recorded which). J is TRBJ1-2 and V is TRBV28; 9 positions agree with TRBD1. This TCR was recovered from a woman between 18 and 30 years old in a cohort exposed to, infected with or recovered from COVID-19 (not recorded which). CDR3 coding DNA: TGTGCCAGCAGTTCACTTTGGGACAGGGATATGGCTGGCTACACCTTC. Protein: CASSSLWDRDMAGYTF.